Sequencing of this T cell receptor beta chain was carried out in a study of beta chain features in type 1 diabetes. This clone was seen only a few times. The antigen remains undetermined. General study points: PCR might show a preference for shorter templates, equally across patients and controls. In every one of the four CD4+ subsets, TCRB CDR3s were moderately but significantly shorter in Type 1 diabetes patients. In type 1 diabetes patients, VDJ junctions had fewer insertions; deletions at these junctions were more frequent. Unsettled here was the matter of whether HLA type influences TCRB rearrangement.

Each donor gave one heparinised blood draw averaging about 110 mL. V dropped 2 bases and J dropped 3 bases, with 13 bases sitting between them. Germline V CDR1 and CDR2: LGHNA, YSLEER. The CDR3 sequence is 15 residues long. As every portion of the isolated RNA was reverse transcribed, the sequencing read expressed TCRB transcripts. The data were produced by immunoSEQ multiplex PCR, yet TCRdb's version contains in-frame clones alone and is incomplete. Here the sample spans approximately 170,000 clones, about 7.8% being singletons. This chain links TRBV4-3 with TRBJ1-1; D is undetermined. This clonotype was sampled from a woman between 35 and 50 years old with type 1 diabetes. Sequencing was done on a sample of central memory CD4+ T cells from blood. In DNA form, the CDR3 reads TGCGCCAGCAGCCAACGAGGAGGGCTTGACACTGAAGCTTTCTTT. Its translation is CASSQRGGLDTEAFF.